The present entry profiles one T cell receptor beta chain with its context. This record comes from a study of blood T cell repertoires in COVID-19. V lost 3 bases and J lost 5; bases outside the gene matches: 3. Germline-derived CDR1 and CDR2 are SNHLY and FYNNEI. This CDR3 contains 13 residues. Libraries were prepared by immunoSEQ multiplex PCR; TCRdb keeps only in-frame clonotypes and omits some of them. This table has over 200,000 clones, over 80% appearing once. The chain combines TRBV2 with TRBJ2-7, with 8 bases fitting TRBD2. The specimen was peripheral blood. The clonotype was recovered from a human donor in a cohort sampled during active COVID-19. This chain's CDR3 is CASSEGLGNEQYF. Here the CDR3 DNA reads TGTGCCAGCAGTGAGGGACTAGGGAACGAGCAGTACTTC.